The 30 T cell receptor beta chains reported below all come from one sample, sequenced in a study of T cells in Graves' hyperthyroidism and ophthalmopathy. It was RNA transcripts that yielded the amplified TCR beta CDR3 regions. HTBI primers were the set used in a first-round RT-PCR of the TCR CDR3. MiXCR was run by TCRdb on the multiplex PCR reads, yielding one entry per CDR3 protein. This sample has fewer than 900,000 distinct CDR3 sequences, with 16% found just once. Sequenced input: blood. These receptor sequences come from a man aged 18 to 35 with Graves' hyperthyroidism.

This chain connects TRBV3-1 to TRBJ2-2; 8 bases line up with TRBD2. Germline loops: CDR1 LGHDT, CDR2 YNNKEL (reference sequence). CDR3 length: 17 residues. J was trimmed by 4 bases and V by 0 bases; bases with no gene match: 7. CDR3 amino acids: CASSQDYQREFTGELFF. CDR3 sequence (DNA): TGTGCCAGCAGCCAAGATTACCAGCGGGAGTTCACCGGGGAGCTGTTTTTT.

The chain uses TRBV7-2 and TRBJ1-5; 7 positions match TRBD1. Germline V gene lookup returns CDR1 SGHTA and CDR2 FQGNSA. This CDR3 is 15 amino acids long. V trimming: 1 base; J trimming: 9 bases; junction bases outside the gene matches: 9. The DNA of the CDR3 is TGTGCCAGCAGCTTAGAGACAGGGAGCATGGGGCCCCAGCATTTT. Encoded protein: CASSLETGSMGPQHF. The complete variable domain, with remaining parts taken from reference TRBV7-2 and TRBJ1-5, reads GAGVSQSPSNKVTEKGKDVELRCDPISGHTALYWYRQSLGQGLEFLIYFQGNSAPDKSGLPSDRFSAERTGGSVSTLTIQRTQQEDSAVYLCASSLETGSMGPQHFGDGTRLSIL.

This clonotype was counted many times. This chain uses TRBV20-1 with TRBJ2-7; 9 bases fit TRBD2. The V and J ends lost 6 bases and 3 bases, in that order; junction bases with no gene match: 9. Germline V gives CDR1 DFQATT, CDR2 SNEGSKA (reference sequence). This CDR3 has 14 residues. Here the CDR3 DNA reads TGCAGTGCCCGCGGGACTAGCTTGCACTACGAGCAGTACTTC. Amino acids: CSARGTSLHYEQYF.

This clonotype has at least ten counts. The rearrangement joins TRBV24-1 to TRBJ2-5; a possible D gene is TRBD2 (7 bases). Trimming stripped 5 bases from V and 5 bases from J, with 11 bases between. Germline V gene lookup returns CDR1 KGHDR and CDR2 SFDVKD. The CDR3 runs to 13 residues. The CDR3 spells CATSGGGSETQYF. The CDR3 nucleotides are TGTGCCACCAGTGGGGGGGGCTCGGAGACCCAGTACTTC.

A few counts support this clonotype. The rearrangement links TRBV24-1 to TRBJ2-3; 8 bases are a match to TRBD2. This CDR3 comprises 18 residues. Per the germline V gene, CDR1 is KGHDR and CDR2 is SFDVKD. J lost 0 bases, V lost 2 bases, and 9 bases had no gene match. Here the CDR3 DNA reads TGTGCCACCAGTGATTGGACCTGGACTAGCCGAAGCACAGATACGCAGTATTTT. Translation gives CATSDWTWTSRSTDTQYF.

This clonotype was found once. This chain uses TRBV10-3 with TRBJ1-2, with D possibly TRBD1 on 6 matching bases. CDR3 size: 14 residues. Germline CDR1 is ENHRY and CDR2 is SYGVKD. Trimming left V 4 bases short and J 8 bases short, with 17 bases between. CDR3 sequence reads: CAISVPGRGGGYTF. Written as DNA, the CDR3 is TGTGCCATCAGTGTTCCAGGCCGGGGGGGCGGCTACACCTTC.

The rearrangement uses TRBV7-2 and TRBJ2-7; D may be TRBD2 (5 bases). The CDR3 sequence is 14 residues long. Trimming pared 0 bases from V and 5 bases from J, leaving 11 bases between. The germline CDR1 and CDR2 sequences are SGHTA and FQGNSA. CDR3 sequence (DNA): TGTGCCAGCAGCTTAGCGGGAGCTGCCCACGAGCAGTACTTC. Translation gives CASSLAGAAHEQYF.

This clonotype turned up a few times. It may be a read error: a sequence one base away is much more abundant. The genes are TRBV28 and TRBJ1-2; D is perhaps TRBD1 (6 bases). Trimming stripped 6 bases from V and 2 bases from J, with 13 bases between. The CDR3 has 14 residues. CDR1 is MDHEN, CDR2 SYDVKM, per germline. CDR3 nucleotides: TGTGCCAGCAGAGGACCGAGGGGGAACTATGGCTACACCTTC. Amino acid sequence: CASRGPRGNYGYTF.

The chain recombines TRBV28 with TRBJ2-4, with 10 bases aligning to TRBD2. After removal of 6 bases from V and 7 bases from J, the junction contained 0 bases not matched to a gene. CDR1 MDHEN and CDR2 SYDVKM come from the germline V gene. The CDR3 is 12 residues long. The CDR3 sequence is CASRLAGNIQYF. As DNA, the CDR3 is TGTGCCAGCAGACTAGCGGGGAACATTCAGTACTTC. The complete variable domain, with remaining parts taken from reference TRBV28 and TRBJ2-4, reads DVKVTQSSRYLVKRTGEKVFLECVQDMDHENMFWYRQDPGLGLRLIYFSYDVKMKEKGDIPEGYSVSREKKERFSLILESASTNQTSMYLCASRLAGNIQYFGAGTRLSVL.

The sample holds many counts of this clonotype. V usage is TRBV20-1 and J usage is TRBJ2-7, with D possibly being TRBD2 (5 bases). The V gene's germline CDR1 is DFQATT and CDR2 SNEGSKA (reference sequence). Trimming cost V 8 bases and J 6 bases, with 20 bases left between them. CDR3 length equals 13 residues. The CDR3: CSTGWETHGEQYF. For the CDR3, the DNA is TGCAGTACGGGCTGGGAGACACACGGCGAGCAGTACTTC.

This clonotype was counted only a few times. J is TRBJ2-7 and V is TRBV7-6, with 11 bases aligning to TRBD2. Looked up from germline, CDR1 is SGHVS and CDR2 is FNYEAQ. The V gene end was trimmed by 2 bases and the J gene end by 3 bases; junction bases not matched to a gene: 6. This CDR3 contains 16 residues. CDR3 bases: TGTGCCAGCAGCTTAACGACTAGCGGGACACACTACGAGCAGTACTTC. Translation: CASSLTTSGTHYEQYF. Using reference TRBV7-6 and TRBJ2-7 for the parts outside the CDR3, the full variable domain is GAGVSQSPRYKVTKRGQDVALRCDPISGHVSLYWYRQALGQGPEFLTYFNYEAQQDKSGLPNDRFSAERPEGSISTLTIQRTEQRDSAMYRCASSLTTSGTHYEQYFGPGTRLTVT.

The table lists this clonotype with a few counts. The chain uses TRBV4-3 and TRBJ2-2, with no clear D. The CDR3 is made up of 15 amino acids. V was shortened by 4 bases and J by 6 bases, with 15 bases between the two germline ends. Looked up from germline, CDR1 is LGHNA and CDR2 is YSLEER. CDR3 loop: CASSPAAGPPGELFF. The CDR3 nucleotides are TGCGCCAGCAGCCCCGCCGCAGGCCCCCCCGGGGAGCTGTTTTTT.

This clonotype was seen repeatedly, ten times or more. The V and J genes are TRBV5-1 and TRBJ2-7, with 11 bases that match TRBD1. J was trimmed by 3 bases and V by 4 bases; bases with no gene match: 3. CDR1 and CDR2 (germline): SGHRS, YFSETQ. The CDR3 extends over 14 amino acids. DNA of the CDR3: TGCGCCAGCAGCGGGGGACAGGGGGGCTACGAGCAGTACTTC. This gives the protein CASSGGQGGYEQYF.

In its sample, this clonotype was seen many times. V and J are TRBV6-1 and TRBJ2-7; 7 positions match TRBD2. V trimming: 7 bases; J trimming: 3 bases; junction bases outside the gene matches: 6. The germline CDR1 and CDR2 sequences are MNHNS and SASEGT. The CDR3 runs 13 residues. CDR3 DNA: TGTGCCAGCATAAGACGGGGGGACTACGAGCAGTACTTC. Translated: CASIRRGDYEQYF.

In this sample, this clonotype turned up many times. V gene TRBV7-3 combines with J gene TRBJ2-1, with 11 positions matching TRBD2. Germline CDR1 is SGHTA and CDR2 is FQGTGA. The V gene end was trimmed by 5 bases and the J gene end by 3 bases; junction bases not matched to a gene: 3. The CDR3 is 15 residues long. The CDR3 loop reads CASSGGTSGYNEQFF. CDR3 sequence (DNA): TGTGCCAGCAGCGGCGGGACTAGCGGCTACAATGAGCAGTTCTTC.

CDR3 amino acids: CASSGGFF. The DNA for the CDR3 is TGTGCCAGCAGTGGAGGTTTCTTT. The chain is built from TRBV28 and TRBJ1-1; no reliable D call. Trimming removed 5 bases from V and 13 bases from J, with 5 bases in between. This CDR3 has 8 residues. CDR1 and CDR2 (germline): MDHEN, SYDVKM.

This clonotype was recorded many times. The gene calls are TRBV2 and TRBJ1-2, with D possibly matching TRBD1 (6 bases). The CDR3 has 13 amino acids. The V and J ends lost 6 bases and 6 bases respectively, with 14 bases between them. CDR1 is SNHLY, CDR2 FYNNEI, per germline. The CDR3 DNA follows: TGTGCCAGCAGCCCCCGGGGGGCCGATGGCTACACCTTC. Translating gives CASSPRGADGYTF. The variable domain in full, completed from reference TRBV2 and TRBJ1-2, reads EPEVTQTPSHQVTQMGQEVILRCVPISNHLYFYWYRQILGQKVEFLVSFYNNEISEKSEIFDDQFSVERPDGSNFTLKIRSTKLEDSAMYFCASSPRGADGYTFGSGTRLTVV.

The J gene is TRBJ1-5, the V gene TRBV28; D unresolved. Germline lookup yields CDR1 MDHEN and CDR2 SYDVKM. The CDR3 is 15 residues long. V was shortened by 6 bases and J by 0 bases, with 12 bases between the two germline ends. CDR3 sequence (DNA): TGTGCCAGCAGGCACTCGGTCAGTAGCAATCAGCCCCAGCATTTT. Translation gives CASRHSVSSNQPQHF.

This clonotype was counted many times. This chain links TRBV28 with TRBJ1-5, with TRBD1 identical over 7 bases. Trimming cost V 3 bases and J 2 bases; bases outside gene matches: 7. This CDR3 is built from 16 residues. The germline CDR1 and CDR2 sequences are MDHEN and SYDVKM. As DNA, the CDR3 is TGTGCCAGCAGTTTCCCAGGGACAGCCGGCAATCAGCCCCAGCATTTT. This codes for CASSFPGTAGNQPQHF.

The rearrangement joins TRBV11-2 to TRBJ2-5, with no clear D. The CDR3 sequence is 14 residues long. Trimming shortened V by 5 bases and J by 1 base, and 11 bases separated the two germline ends. Germline CDR1 SGHAT, CDR2 FQNNGV. DNA of the CDR3: TGTGCCAGCAGCAGACGACGGTTCCAAGAGACCCAGTACTTC. Translation: CASSRRRFQETQYF.

This clonotype was seen repeatedly, ten times or more. The chain employs TRBV7-2 and TRBJ2-7, with 12 bases matching TRBD1. Germline CDR1 is SGHTA and CDR2 is FQGNSA. CDR3 size: 16 residues. The V gene end was trimmed by 5 bases and the J gene end by 5 bases; junction bases not matched to a gene: 10. In DNA, the CDR3 is TGTGCCAGCAGCCGCCGGGACAGGGGGCTCTTTAACGAGCAGTACTTC. Amino acids: CASSRRDRGLFNEQYF.

This clonotype was seen a handful of times. V usage is TRBV20-1 and J usage is TRBJ2-1; 10 bases match TRBD1. Germline loops: CDR1 DFQATT, CDR2 SNEGSKA (reference sequence). The V and J ends lost 4 bases and 1 base, in that order; junction bases with no gene match: 1. This CDR3 comprises 14 residues. The CDR3 here is CSAKGQGSYNEQFF. The CDR3 bases are TGCAGTGCTAAGGGACAGGGGTCCTACAATGAGCAGTTCTTC.

This clonotype was seen a few times. J is TRBJ1-2 and V is TRBV7-2; no definite D call. This CDR3 has 13 residues. Trimming left V 0 bases short and J 8 bases short, with 10 bases between. CDR1 and CDR2 (germline): SGHTA, FQGNSA. CDR3 amino acids: CASSLALSEGYTF. Here the CDR3 DNA reads TGTGCCAGCAGCTTAGCGCTCAGCGAGGGCTACACCTTC.

V gene TRBV7-8 combines with J gene TRBJ1-5; TRBD1 is a possible D gene (6 bases). Germline lookup yields CDR1 SGHVS and CDR2 FQNEAQ. The ends were cut back, 5 bases at V and 7 bases at J, with 18 bases in the middle. The CDR3 has 15 amino acids. The CDR3 coding sequence is TGTGCCAGCAGCGGCGGGGGCAGGGTGAACCAGCCCCAGCATTTT. As protein: CASSGGGRVNQPQHF.

This clonotype has just a few counts. The V call is TRBV4-1, the J call TRBJ2-3, with 9 bases matching TRBD2. In germline, CDR1 is MGHRA, CDR2 YSYEKL. The CDR3 length is 17 residues. Germline trimming cut 1 base from V and 3 bases from J; bases unmatched to any gene: 8. CDR3 region: CASSQVTSGRRTDTQYF. The CDR3 bases are TGCGCCAGCAGCCAAGTAACAAGCGGGAGGCGGACAGATACGCAGTATTTT.

Only a few counts were recorded for this clonotype. The chain recombines TRBV6-1 with TRBJ2-5; the D gene could be TRBD1 or TRBD2 (6 bases each). Per the germline V gene, CDR1 is MNHNS and CDR2 is SASEGT. The CDR3 runs to 14 residues. The germline V and J ends were trimmed by 3 bases and 4 bases, with 12 bases remaining between them. The CDR3 spells CASSDYGGAETQYF. Written as DNA, the CDR3 is TGTGCCAGCAGTGATTACGGGGGCGCAGAGACCCAGTACTTC.

This clonotype was found a few times. The rearrangement joins TRBV4-3 to TRBJ1-4; D perhaps matches TRBD1 (6 bases). CDR3 size: 15 residues. The germline V gene encodes CDR1 LGHNA and CDR2 YSLEER. Trimming left V 0 bases short and J 5 bases short, with 10 bases between. CDR3 amino acids: CASSQDGQLNEKLFF. The CDR3 DNA follows: TGCGCCAGCAGCCAAGACGGACAGCTGAATGAAAAACTGTTTTTT.

This clonotype was detected only a few times. V usage is TRBV15 and J usage is TRBJ2-1, with TRBD2 identical over 14 bases. Germline V CDR1 and CDR2: LNHNV, YYDKDF (reference sequence). Trimming removed 5 bases from V and 2 bases from J; junction bases left unmatched: 14. This CDR3 is 20 amino acids long. CDR3 in amino acids: CATSRRLAGGPSKAYNEQFF. In DNA form, the CDR3 reads TGTGCCACCAGCCGACGACTAGCGGGAGGGCCCAGTAAGGCCTACAATGAGCAGTTCTTC.

This chain uses TRBV6-5 with TRBJ2-3; possibly TRBD1 or TRBD2 for D (5 bases each). Trimming cost V 2 bases and J 6 bases, with 12 bases left between them. Per the germline V gene, CDR1 is MNHEY and CDR2 is SVGAGI. CDR3 length: 14 residues. CDR3 nucleotides: TGTGCCAGCAGTTACGGGGACGTCGGGGATACGCAGTATTTT. It specifies CASSYGDVGDTQYF.

J is TRBJ2-7 and V is TRBV12-3 or TRBV12-4; D is perhaps TRBD1 or TRBD2 (5 bases each). The CDR3 is made up of 15 amino acids. Trimming stripped 6 bases from V and 3 bases from J, with 18 bases between. DNA for the CDR3: TGTGCCAGCAGCCAGGAGCCCGAGGGGTTCTACGAGCAGTACTTC. It specifies CASSQEPEGFYEQYF.